The 4 T cell receptor beta chains given below trace back to one sample, sequenced in a study of response to subunit inactivated influenza vaccine. Each CDR3 protein gets one entry after TCRdb re-called the RT-PCR reads with MiXCR. The sample has 700,000 to 900,000 distinct CDR3 sequences; roughly 20% are singletons. The material was PBMCs from blood, obtained roughly 5 days after vaccination. These receptors were taken from a man between 45 and 60 years old who received an inactivated influenza vaccine.

The gene calls are TRBV9 and TRBJ2-5, with a possible D match to TRBD2 (6 bases). Germline CDR1 SGDLS, CDR2 YYNGEE. The CDR3 is 13 residues long. Trimming removed 2 bases at V and 4 bases at J, with 9 bases between. CDR3 amino acids: CASSVGGLETQYF. CDR3 in DNA: TGTGCCAGCAGCGTGGGGGGTTTAGAGACCCAGTACTTC.

The chain couples TRBV2 to TRBJ2-1, with 10 bases aligning to TRBD2. The trim removed 3 bases at V and 6 bases at J, leaving 8 bases unmatched. The germline V gene encodes CDR1 SNHLY and CDR2 FYNNEI. There are 16 residues in the CDR3. DNA for the CDR3: TGTGCCAGCAGTGAGGCAAGAGGACTAGCGGCCAATGAGCAGTTCTTC. As protein: CASSEARGLAANEQFF.

The chain links TRBV15 to TRBJ2-5, with TRBD2 identical over 7 bases. The CDR3 consists of 16 residues. The germline gives CDR1 LNHNV, CDR2 YYDKDF (reference sequence). With 4 bases clipped from V and 2 bases from J, the junction kept 10 bases outside the gene matches. The CDR3 sequence is CATSNIPSGLQETQYF. CDR3 in DNA: TGTGCCACCAGCAACATCCCTAGCGGACTACAAGAGACCCAGTACTTC.

This clonotype was counted only a few times. This rearrangement joins TRBV7-2 to TRBJ2-3, with 8 bases that match TRBD2. The germline V gene encodes CDR1 SGHTA and CDR2 FQGNSA. The CDR3 length is 17 residues. The trim removed 3 bases at V and 6 bases at J, leaving 14 bases unmatched. CDR3 residues: CASSFGVYSGEGDTQYF. The CDR3 DNA reads TGTGCCAGCAGCTTCGGGGTTTATAGCGGGGAGGGGGATACGCAGTATTTT. The whole variable domain, filled in from reference TRBV7-2 and TRBJ2-3, reads GAGVSQSPSNKVTEKGKDVELRCDPISGHTALYWYRQSLGQGLEFLIYFQGNSAPDKSGLPSDRFSAERTGGSVSTLTIQRTQQEDSAVYLCASSFGVYSGEGDTQYFGPGTRLTVL.